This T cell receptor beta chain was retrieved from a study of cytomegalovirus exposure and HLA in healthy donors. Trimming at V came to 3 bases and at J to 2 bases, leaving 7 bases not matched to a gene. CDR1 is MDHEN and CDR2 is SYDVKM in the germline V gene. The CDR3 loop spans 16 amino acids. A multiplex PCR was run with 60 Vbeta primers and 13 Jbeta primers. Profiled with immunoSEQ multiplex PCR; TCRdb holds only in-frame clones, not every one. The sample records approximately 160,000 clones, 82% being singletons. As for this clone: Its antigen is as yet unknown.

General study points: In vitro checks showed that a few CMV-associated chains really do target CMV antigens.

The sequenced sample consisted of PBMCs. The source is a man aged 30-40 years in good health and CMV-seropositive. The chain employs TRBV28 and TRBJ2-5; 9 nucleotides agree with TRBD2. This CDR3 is CASSFLGAGGQETQYF. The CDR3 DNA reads TGTGCCAGCAGTTTCCTCGGTGCGGGGGGGCAAGAGACCCAGTACTTC.